Following are 9 T cell receptor beta chains from one sample sequenced in a study of low-dose radiotherapy and immunotherapy resistance in tumors. TRAV and TRBV primers primed cDNA for both TCRalpha and TCRbeta. Amplification of TCRs used a constant-region primer and V-primer adapter for approximately 18 PCR cycles. TCRdb re-derived calls from the reads in MiXCR, one entry per CDR3 protein. The sample lists approximately 11,000 distinct CDR3 sequences, 55% to 65% occurring once. These receptor sequences come from a human donor with advanced metastatic prostate, ovarian, gallbladder or colorectal cancer (not recorded which). This table probably holds off-target reads from a library built for another chain.

The rearrangement uses TRBV6-2 or TRBV6-3 and TRBJ2-7; TRBD2 matches 10 bases. Per germline, CDR1 MNHEY and CDR2 SVGEGT. The CDR3 sequence is 13 residues long. V was pared by 8 bases and J by 4 bases, with 5 bases of the junction left unmatched. The CDR3 DNA reads as TGTGCCAGCTTGGGACTAGCGTCTTACGAGCAGTACTTC. Translating it yields CASLGLASYEQYF.

The gene calls are TRBV5-1 and TRBJ2-3, with 10 bases aligning to TRBD2. The trim removed 4 bases at V and 3 bases at J, leaving 8 bases unmatched. The CDR3 is 16 residues long. Germline CDR1 SGHRS, CDR2 YFSETQ. CDR3 nucleotides: TGCGCCAGCAGCCCAGCTAGCGGGAGCTCTACAGATACGCAGTATTTT. Its protein product is CASSPASGSSTDTQYF.

This chain links TRBV18 with TRBJ1-5; a weak D match, TRBD1 (5 bases). Looked up from germline, CDR1 is KGHSH and CDR2 is LQKENI. The CDR3 sequence is 14 residues long. V dropped 3 bases and J dropped 2 bases, with 8 bases sitting between them. In nucleotides, the CDR3 is TGTGCCAGCTCACCTATCAGGGGCAATCAGCCCCAGCATTTT. This gives the protein CASSPIRGNQPQHF.

The gene calls are TRBV12-3 or TRBV12-4 and TRBJ2-1, with 12 bases fitting TRBD2. J gave up 6 bases and V 6 bases, and 6 bases lay outside the gene matches. The CDR3 spans 15 residues. The CDR3 is CASRVTSGRPNEQFF. The DNA for the CDR3 is TGTGCCAGCAGGGTAACTAGCGGGAGGCCCAATGAGCAGTTCTTC.

This chain links TRBV4-3 with TRBJ1-6; D uncertain. Germline V gene sequence: CDR1 LGHNA, CDR2 YSLEER. The V and J ends lost 5 bases and 8 bases respectively, with 10 bases between them. This CDR3 contains 13 residues. CDR3 in amino acids: CASSEGRYSPLHF. The CDR3 DNA sequence: TGCGCCAGCAGCGAAGGCAGATATTCACCCCTCCACTTT.

This chain links TRBV5-1 with TRBJ1-4, with TRBD1 matching 8 bases. Trimming at V came to 0 bases and at J to 2 bases, leaving 3 bases not matched to a gene. The CDR3 has 16 amino acids. Germline V gene lookup returns CDR1 SGHRS and CDR2 YFSETQ. CDR3 DNA: TGCGCCAGCAGCTTGGAAAGGACAGGGACTAATGAAAAACTGTTTTTT. It yields the protein CASSLERTGTNEKLFF.

This clonotype has only a few counts. The chain recombines TRBV5-6 with TRBJ2-1; the D gene could be TRBD1 or TRBD2 (5 bases each). This CDR3 is built from 15 residues. Trimming shortened V by 2 bases and J by 8 bases, and 17 bases separated the two germline ends. The germline V gene has CDR1 SGHDT and CDR2 YYEEEE. The CDR3 is CASSFLGPGGHEQFF. The DNA of the CDR3 is TGTGCCAGCAGCTTCTTGGGACCCGGTGGCCATGAGCAGTTCTTC.

V gene TRBV2 combines with J gene TRBJ2-3, with D possibly being TRBD1 (5 bases). The V end was cut by 0 bases, the J end by 8 bases, with 9 bases between. CDR3 length: 13 amino acids. CDR1 and CDR2 (germline): SNHLY, FYNNEI. The CDR3 DNA is TGTGCCAGCAGTGAAGCCAGGGCCGCTACGCAGTATTTT. Translating it yields CASSEARAATQYF.

This chain uses TRBV28 with TRBJ1-2; TRBD1 might be the D (5 bases). Germline-derived CDR1 and CDR2 are MDHEN and SYDVKM. The CDR3 is 12 amino acids. V was shortened by 7 bases and J by 8 bases, with 14 bases between the two germline ends. The chain's CDR3 is CASIRTGEGYTF. DNA for the CDR3: TGTGCCAGCATCCGTACGGGGGAGGGCTACACCTTC.